These 9 T cell receptor beta chains were all obtained from the same sample, sequenced in a study of shared clonotypes between healthy human individuals. Data came from immunoSEQ multiplex PCR; TCRdb stores just in-frame clones and leaves some out. The sample shows approximately 2.1 million clones, 85% to 95% of them seen only once. Sequencing used naive CD4+ T cells from PBMCs. As for subset: CD45RA+ positively selected. The source of these receptors is a young man in good health. Some clones in this sample may be carry-over from other donors' samples.

This clone has just one count. The V gene is TRBV19, the J gene TRBJ2-1; D is unresolved. Germline lookup yields CDR1 LNHDA and CDR2 SQIVND (reference sequence). The length of the CDR3 is 16 residues. V lost 4 bases and J lost 0, with 13 bases in between. The CDR3 region is CASSTSPRSSYNEQFF. The CDR3 DNA reads TGTGCCAGTAGTACGTCCCCCAGAAGCTCCTACAATGAGCAGTTCTTC.

V gene TRBV28 combines with J gene TRBJ2-5, with D perhaps matching TRBD2 (5 bases). Germline V gene data show CDR1 as MDHEN and CDR2 as SYDVKM. The CDR3 totals 15 residues. V lost 4 bases and J lost 5, with 17 bases in between. The CDR3: CASSSGKGRSETQYF. The CDR3 DNA is TGTGCCAGCAGTTCCGGGAAGGGTCGTTCGGAGACCCAGTACTTC.

The chain is built from TRBV9 and TRBJ2-7; D uncertain. The germline V and J ends were trimmed by 7 bases and 7 bases, with 15 bases remaining between them. Germline V lookup: CDR1 SGDLS, CDR2 YYNGEE. This CDR3 has 12 residues. This chain's CDR3 is CASDAEMEEQYF. Written as DNA, the CDR3 is TGTGCCAGCGACGCGGAGATGGAGGAGCAGTACTTC.

This chain joins TRBV2 and TRBJ2-1; 9 bases line up with TRBD2. V dropped 7 bases and J dropped 4; count of bases not matched to a gene: 5. Germline loops: CDR1 SNHLY, CDR2 FYNNEI. CDR3 size: 14 residues. The DNA for the CDR3 is TGTGCCAGCAAGTGGACTAGCGCGTACAATGAGCAGTTCTTC. Amino acids: CASKWTSAYNEQFF.

This clone was seen a single time. V usage is TRBV11-3 and J usage is TRBJ2-2, with 8 bases matching TRBD2. Germline V gene lookup returns CDR1 SGHNT and CDR2 YENEEA. The trim removed 1 base at V and 5 bases at J, leaving 3 bases unmatched. There are 15 residues in the CDR3. CDR3 bases: TGTGCCAGCAGCTTAGGTGGGACTAGAACCGGGGAGCTGTTTTTT. The encoded protein is CASSLGGTRTGELFF.

The chain couples TRBV30 to TRBJ1-4, with D possibly TRBD1 on 5 matching bases. The germline V and J ends were trimmed by 0 bases and 5 bases, with 16 bases remaining between them. Germline values: CDR1 GTSNPN, CDR2 SVGIG (reference sequence). The CDR3 is 16 residues long. CDR3: CAWSVSRTSRNEKLFF. The CDR3 DNA sequence: TGTGCCTGGAGTGTAAGTCGGACATCCCGGAATGAAAAACTGTTTTTT. Combining the CDR3 with reference TRBV30 and TRBJ1-4 gives the whole variable domain SQTIHQWPATLVQPVGSPLSLECTVEGTSNPNLYWYRQAAGRGLQLLFYSVGIGQISSEVPQNLSASRPQDRQFILSSKKLLLSDSGFYLCAWSVSRTSRNEKLFFGSGTQLSVL.

The gene calls are TRBV5-6 and TRBJ2-1; either TRBD1 or TRBD2 may supply D (5 bases each). This CDR3 has 16 amino acids. Germline assignment: CDR1 SGHDT and CDR2 YYEEEE. Deletions cut 1 base from V and 7 bases from J, with 18 bases between. CDR3 sequence reads: CASSLLARDPRNEQFF. The CDR3 nucleotides read TGTGCCAGCAGCTTGCTGGCACGGGACCCGCGGAATGAGCAGTTCTTC.

The CDR3 coding sequence is TGTGCCAGCAGCTTGGGGAGACAGGGGCGAGGCACTGAAGCTTTCTTT. Amino acids: CASSLGRQGRGTEAFF. The chain is built from TRBV5-4 and TRBJ1-1; 8 bases are a match to TRBD1. The CDR3 contains 16 residues. With V trimmed by 0 bases and J by 4 bases, 8 bases remained unmatched. Germline values: CDR1 SGHNT, CDR2 YYREEE (reference sequence).

This sequence joins TRBV29-1 and TRBJ2-3; TRBD1 might be the D (5 bases). V shed 1 base and J shed 2 bases, with 19 bases lying between them. From germline, CDR1 is SQVTM and CDR2 ANQGSEA. This CDR3 contains 17 residues. CDR3 DNA sequence: TGCAGCGTTGAAGGTGAATGGCGCAGGGCGGACACAGATACGCAGTATTTT. Translating gives CSVEGEWRRADTDTQYF.